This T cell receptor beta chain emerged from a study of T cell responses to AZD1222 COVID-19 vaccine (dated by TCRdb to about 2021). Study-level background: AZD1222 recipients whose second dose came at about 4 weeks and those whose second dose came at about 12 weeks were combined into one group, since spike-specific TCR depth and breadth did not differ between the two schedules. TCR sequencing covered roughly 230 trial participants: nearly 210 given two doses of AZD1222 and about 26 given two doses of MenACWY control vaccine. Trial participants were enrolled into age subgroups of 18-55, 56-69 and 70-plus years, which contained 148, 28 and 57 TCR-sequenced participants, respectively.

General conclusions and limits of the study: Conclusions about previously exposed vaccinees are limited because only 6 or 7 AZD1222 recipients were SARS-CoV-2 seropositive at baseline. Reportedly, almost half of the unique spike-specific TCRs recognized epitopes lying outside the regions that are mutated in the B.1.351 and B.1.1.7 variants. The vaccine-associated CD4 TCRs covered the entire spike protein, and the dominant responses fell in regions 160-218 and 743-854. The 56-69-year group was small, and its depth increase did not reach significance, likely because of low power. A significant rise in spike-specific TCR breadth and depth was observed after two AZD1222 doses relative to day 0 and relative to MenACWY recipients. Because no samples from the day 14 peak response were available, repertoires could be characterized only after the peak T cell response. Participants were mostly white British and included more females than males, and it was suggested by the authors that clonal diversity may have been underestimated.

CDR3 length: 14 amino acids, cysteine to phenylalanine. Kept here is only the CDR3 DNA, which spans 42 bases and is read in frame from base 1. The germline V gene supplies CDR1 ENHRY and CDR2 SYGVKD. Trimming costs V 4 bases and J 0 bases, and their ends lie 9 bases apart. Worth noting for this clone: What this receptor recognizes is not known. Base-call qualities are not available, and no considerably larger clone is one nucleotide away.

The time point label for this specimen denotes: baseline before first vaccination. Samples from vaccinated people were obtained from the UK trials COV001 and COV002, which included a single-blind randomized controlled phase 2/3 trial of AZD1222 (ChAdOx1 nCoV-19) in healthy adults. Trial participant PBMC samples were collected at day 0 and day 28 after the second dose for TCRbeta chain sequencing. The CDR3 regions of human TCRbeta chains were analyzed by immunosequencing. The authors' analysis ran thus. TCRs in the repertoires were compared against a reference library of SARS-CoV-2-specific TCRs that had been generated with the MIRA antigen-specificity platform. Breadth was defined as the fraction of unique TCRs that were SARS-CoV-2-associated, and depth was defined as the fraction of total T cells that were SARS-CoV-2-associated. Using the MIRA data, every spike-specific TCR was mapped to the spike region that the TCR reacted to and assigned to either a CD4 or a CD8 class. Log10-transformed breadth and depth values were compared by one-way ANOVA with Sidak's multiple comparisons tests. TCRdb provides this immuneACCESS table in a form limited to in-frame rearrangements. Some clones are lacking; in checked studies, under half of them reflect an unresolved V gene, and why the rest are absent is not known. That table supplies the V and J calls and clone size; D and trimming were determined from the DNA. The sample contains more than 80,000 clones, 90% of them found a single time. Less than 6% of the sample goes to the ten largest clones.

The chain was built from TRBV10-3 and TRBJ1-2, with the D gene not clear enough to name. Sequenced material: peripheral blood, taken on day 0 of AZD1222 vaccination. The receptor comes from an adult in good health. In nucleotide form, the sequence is TGTGCCATCAGTGGGGAGTTAGCTAACTATGGCTACACCTTC. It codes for CAISGELANYGYTF.